Sequencing of this T cell receptor beta chain was carried out in a study of cytomegalovirus exposure and HLA in healthy donors. The PCR made use of 60 Vbeta and 13 Jbeta primers. In the authors' methods: As a later analysis found, there were 70 million to 90 million unique TCR beta chains, of which roughly 11 million were shared. Clones were read by immunoSEQ multiplex PCR, and TCRdb kept only the in-frame ones, dropping some. The V and J calls and the clone size are those of that table, but D and trimming were determined from the DNA. The profile shows roughly 180,000 clones, around 80% of them singletons. The CDR3 sequence is 19 residues long. V was clipped by 1 base and J by 4 bases, with 21 bases between them. CDR1 SGHKS and CDR2 YYEKEE come from the germline V gene (reference sequence).

The clonotype comes from a girl aged 5-17 years in good health and CMV-seropositive. The rearrangement uses TRBV5-5 and TRBJ2-6, with D possibly being TRBD2 (6 bases). The sequencing input was PBMCs. The CDR3 loop is CASSLSVAQGGGGANVLTF. CDR3 in DNA: TGTGCCAGCAGCTTGTCCGTCGCGCAGGGAGGTGGCGGGGCCAACGTCCTGACTTTC.